This entry lists 13 T cell receptor beta chains sequenced from one sample in a study of shared T cell receptors in the human thymus. Only in-frame clones appear in the TCRdb table, and some are missing; sequencing was by immunoSEQ multiplex PCR. This table has over 650,000 clones, approximately 87% appearing once. These data were also reused for a study on human thymus T cells.

Sequencing used thymocytes. Source of these receptors: a boy under two years old with a congenital heart defect.

The chain has TRBV29-1 and TRBJ2-2, with 12 bases matching TRBD2. J gave up 4 bases and V 3 bases, and 12 bases lay outside the gene matches. CDR1 and CDR2 from the germline V gene are SQVTM and ANQGSEA. The CDR3 extends over 18 amino acids. The CDR3 loop is CSVEGRLAGEVATGELFF. CDR3 sequence (DNA): TGCAGCGTTGAGGGCCGACTAGCGGGAGAGGTGGCCACCGGGGAGCTGTTTTTT.

The CDR3 bases are TGTGCCAGCAGTTTAGACCGGGACAGCAGCTACAATGAGCAGTTCTTC. Encoded protein: CASSLDRDSSYNEQFF. The chain combines TRBV27 with TRBJ2-1, with 7 bases aligning to TRBD1. CDR1 is MNHEY and CDR2 is SMNVEV in the germline V gene (reference sequence). The length of the CDR3 is 16 residues. With 2 bases clipped from V and 3 bases from J, the junction kept 7 bases outside the gene matches.

This chain connects TRBV15 to TRBJ2-1; possibly TRBD1 for D (5 bases). This CDR3 region has 15 residues. The germline V gene has CDR1 LNHNV and CDR2 YYDKDF (reference sequence). The V end lost 1 base, the J end lost 9 bases, and 16 bases lay between the germline ends. For the CDR3, the DNA is TGTGCCACCAGCAGAGGTGTCTCAGGGCTTTTTGAGCAGTTCTTC. Its protein is CATSRGVSGLFEQFF.

V and J are TRBV18 and TRBJ2-3; D gene uncertain. This CDR3 is 15 amino acids long. Per germline, CDR1 KGHSH and CDR2 LQKENI. V lost 3 bases to trimming and J lost 2 bases, with 12 bases between them. CDR3 nucleotide sequence: TGTGCCAGCTCACCGGCGGTACCTTTCACAGATACGCAGTATTTT. This gives the protein CASSPAVPFTDTQYF.

V is TRBV7-8 and J is TRBJ1-1; TRBD1 agrees at 7 bases. The CDR3 has 16 residues. Germline V gives CDR1 SGHVS, CDR2 FQNEAQ. The J segment lost 1 base and the V segment lost 5 bases, leaving 10 bases of the junction unmatched. The CDR3 here is CASSRWDSLENTEAFF. The CDR3 region has the DNA TGTGCCAGCAGCCGCTGGGACAGCCTAGAGAACACTGAAGCTTTCTTT.

The chain uses TRBV6-1 and TRBJ1-2, with a weak D call TRBD1 (6 bases). Germline-derived CDR1 and CDR2 are MNHNS and SASEGT. V lost 5 bases and J 4 bases, leaving 14 bases between the germline ends. This CDR3 has 14 residues. This chain's CDR3 is CASSTEGDGYGYTF. CDR3 sequence (DNA): TGTGCCAGCAGTACCGAGGGGGACGGCTATGGCTACACCTTC.

The rearrangement uses TRBV5-1 and TRBJ2-5; the D gene is possibly TRBD2 (6 bases). The germline gives CDR1 SGHRS, CDR2 YFSETQ. Trimming took off 4 bases at V and 7 bases at J, with 17 bases between the two ends. The CDR3 extends over 14 amino acids. The CDR3 reads CASSDRLPGGTQYF. The DNA for the CDR3 is TGCGCCAGCAGCGATAGGCTTCCCGGGGGGACCCAGTACTTC.

V and J are TRBV6-1 and TRBJ1-1, with 7 bases fitting TRBD1. Germline loops: CDR1 MNHNS, CDR2 SASEGT. This CDR3 has 14 amino acids. The J segment lost 5 bases and the V segment lost 2 bases, leaving 5 bases of the junction unmatched. For the CDR3, the DNA is TGTGCCAGCAGTGAACCCAGGGGGAGGACTGAAGCTTTCTTT. As protein: CASSEPRGRTEAFF.

The chain employs TRBV4-3 and TRBJ2-2, with D maybe TRBD2 (5 bases). The CDR3 contains 17 residues. Germline CDR1 and CDR2: LGHNA and YSLEER. V was shortened by 5 bases and J by 2 bases, with 18 bases between the two germline ends. The CDR3 DNA is TGCGCCAGCAGCTCCCGCGCGGGCTACAACAACACCGGGGAGCTGTTTTTT. It translates to CASSSRAGYNNTGELFF.

CDR3 amino acids: CAWTQARTGELFF. In DNA, the CDR3 is TGTGCCTGGACACAGGCGAGGACCGGGGAGCTGTTTTTT. The genes are TRBV30 and TRBJ2-2; perhaps TRBD1 as D (5 bases). V lost 4 bases and J 5 bases, leaving 11 bases between the germline ends. The CDR3 loop spans 13 amino acids. CDR1 and CDR2 (germline): GTSNPN, SVGIG (reference sequence). The full variable domain, with the rest looked up from reference TRBV30 and TRBJ2-2, is SQTIHQWPATLVQPVGSPLSLECTVEGTSNPNLYWYRQAAGRGLQLLFYSVGIGQISSEVPQNLSASRPQDRQFILSSKKLLLSDSGFYLCAWTQARTGELFFGEGSRLTVL.

The chain employs TRBV18 and TRBJ2-3; 9 bases match TRBD1. Per the germline V gene, CDR1 is KGHSH and CDR2 is LQKENI. This CDR3 has 16 amino acids. V trimming: 6 bases; J trimming: 2 bases; junction bases outside the gene matches: 9. The CDR3 region is CASSEDRGGHTDTQYF. CDR3 DNA sequence: TGTGCCAGCTCGGAAGACAGGGGGGGACACACAGATACGCAGTATTTT.

Concerning this clone: Distinct nucleotide sequences in the sample also encode this CDR3. The genes are TRBV20-1 and TRBJ2-1, with a weak D call TRBD2 (5 bases). Deletions cut 3 bases from V and 5 bases from J, with 5 bases between. CDR1 is DFQATT, CDR2 SNEGSKA, per germline (reference sequence). There are 11 residues in the CDR3. Here the CDR3 reads CSARRDNEQFF. As DNA, the CDR3 is TGCAGTGCTAGGCGGGACAATGAGCAGTTCTTC.

The chain combines TRBV27 with TRBJ2-5, with a weak D call TRBD1 (6 bases). Between the trimmed V and J ends, which lost 6 bases and 3 bases, there was a span of 11 bases. The V gene's germline CDR1 is MNHEY and CDR2 SMNVEV (reference sequence). The CDR3 totals 13 residues. CDR3 sequence: CASSNRDKETQYF. The CDR3, as DNA: TGTGCCAGCAGCAACCGGGACAAAGAGACCCAGTACTTC.